The 15 T cell receptor beta chains below all came from one sample that was sequenced in a study of PD-1 blockade in classical Hodgkin lymphoma. Profiling relied on immunoSEQ multiplex PCR, and the TCRdb table lists in-frame clones only, not all of them. Among 28,000 or so clones, roughly 77% were seen once, and the ten largest hold around 15%. Time point in this sample: cycle 4 day 1 (C4D1), after 5 to 7 weeks of nivolumab. Every patient experienced relapse after autologous stem cell transplantation, and brentuximab vedotin exposure varied. Material: peripheral blood mononuclear cells (PBMCs), obtained before the fourth cycle of nivolumab. The receptors shown here come from a human donor with classical Hodgkin lymphoma.

This chain connects TRBV9 to TRBJ2-1; 7 nucleotides line up with TRBD2. Trimming took 0 bases from V and 6 from J; bases not matched to a gene: 6. The CDR3 loop spans 15 amino acids. Germline values: CDR1 SGDLS, CDR2 YYNGEE. The CDR3 region has the DNA TGTGCCAGCAGCGTAGTAGGGCTAGCGGTCAATGAGCAGTTCTTC. It encodes CASSVVGLAVNEQFF.

V usage is TRBV6-5 and J usage is TRBJ1-5; D gene uncertain. Germline values: CDR1 MNHEY, CDR2 SVGAGI. V gave up 6 bases and J gave up 3 bases, with 9 bases separating them. The CDR3 has 13 amino acids. CDR3 sequence: CASRRTTNQPQHF. The CDR3, as DNA: TGTGCCAGCAGGAGGACCACCAATCAGCCCCAGCATTTT.

This clone was observed a single time. This chain joins TRBV27 and TRBJ1-1, with 7 positions matching TRBD1. The CDR3 length is 15 residues. Germline assignment: CDR1 MNHEY and CDR2 SMNVEV (reference sequence). The trim removed 5 bases at V and 3 bases at J, leaving 9 bases unmatched. The CDR3 DNA is TGTGCCAGCAGTACCACAGGGGCCTGGGACACTGAAGCTTTCTTT. The encoded protein is CASSTTGAWDTEAFF.

The chain is built from TRBV29-1 and TRBJ2-6; a weak D match, TRBD2 (5 bases). Trimming took off 4 bases at V and 0 bases at J, with 7 bases between the two ends. The CDR3 consists of 14 residues. Per the germline V gene, CDR1 is SQVTM and CDR2 is ANQGSEA. The CDR3, as DNA: TGCAGCGTTGTCGGGGACTCTGGGGCCAACGTCCTGACTTTC. Amino acids: CSVVGDSGANVLTF.

The gene calls are TRBV5-1 and TRBJ2-5, with D hard to call. Germline V lookup: CDR1 SGHRS, CDR2 YFSETQ. The length of the CDR3 is 14 residues. V gave up 0 bases and J gave up 5 bases, with 11 bases separating them. The chain's CDR3 is CASSLDAPWETQYF. CDR3 nucleotide sequence: TGCGCCAGCAGCTTGGATGCCCCATGGGAGACCCAGTACTTC. Full variable domain (rest looked up from reference TRBV5-1 and TRBJ2-5): KAGVTQTPRYLIKTRGQQVTLSCSPISGHRSVSWYQQTPGQGLQFLFEYFSETQRNKGNFPGRFSGRQFSNSRSEMNVSTLELGDSALYLCASSLDAPWETQYFGPGTRLLVL.

This clone was observed a few times. CDR3 DNA sequence: TGTGCCAGCTCACCAACGGGAGCCGAGCAGTACTTC. It specifies CASSPTGAEQYF. The V gene is TRBV18, the J gene TRBJ2-7, with D perhaps TRBD2 (6 bases). V was clipped by 2 bases and J by 6 bases, with 8 bases between them. This CDR3 is 12 amino acids long. From germline, CDR1 is KGHSH and CDR2 LQKENI.

This clone is large in the sample. The chain has TRBV7-9 and TRBJ2-2; TRBD2 aligns across 7 bases. J lost 5 bases, V lost 6 bases, and 9 bases had no gene match. The V gene's germline CDR1 is SEHNR and CDR2 FQNEAQ (reference sequence). There are 15 residues in the CDR3. In DNA form, the CDR3 reads TGTGCCAGCAGTACGACGGGGAGGGATACCGGGGAGCTGTTTTTT. Encoded protein: CASSTTGRDTGELFF. Variable domain in full (rest from reference TRBV7-9 and TRBJ2-2): DTGVSQNPRHKITKRGQNVTFRCDPISEHNRLYWYRQTLGQGPEFLTYFQNEAQLEKSRLLSDRFSAERPKGSFSTLEIQRTEQGDSAMYLCASSTTGRDTGELFFGEGSRLTVL.

This clone was detected only a few times. The chain links TRBV29-1 to TRBJ1-1; TRBD1 might be the D (5 bases). Per germline, CDR1 SQVTM and CDR2 ANQGSEA. V lost 3 bases and J 1 base, leaving 6 bases between the germline ends. The CDR3 runs 12 residues. The DNA of the CDR3 is TGCAGCGTTGAGGACAAGAACACTGAAGCTTTCTTT. Protein: CSVEDKNTEAFF.

The chain combines TRBV11-2 with TRBJ1-2; D unclear. Germline values: CDR1 SGHAT, CDR2 FQNNGV. This CDR3 region has 13 residues. Trimming left V 0 bases short and J 5 bases short, with 7 bases between. The CDR3 spells CASSLDAGYGYTF. The CDR3 DNA is TGTGCCAGCAGCTTAGATGCGGGGTATGGCTACACCTTC. Full variable domain (missing parts from reference TRBV11-2 and TRBJ1-2): EAGVAQSPRYKIIEKRQSVAFWCNPISGHATLYWYQQILGQGPKLLIQFQNNGVVDDSQLPKDRFSAERLKGVDSTLKIQPAKLEDSAVYLCASSLDAGYGYTFGSGTRLTVV.

This clone was recorded a few times. This chain joins TRBV6-1 and TRBJ2-7; perhaps TRBD2 as D (6 bases). CDR3 length: 13 residues. Germline V gene sequence: CDR1 MNHNS, CDR2 SASEGT. Trimming took 8 bases from V and 6 from J, leaving 17 bases between them. CDR3 coding DNA: TGTGCCAGCCGACCCGGGGGAGGCCTCGAGCAGTACTTC. Protein product: CASRPGGGLEQYF.

The gene calls are TRBV19 and TRBJ2-5, with a possible D match to TRBD1 (5 bases). The V and J ends lost 0 bases and 7 bases respectively, with 9 bases between them. Germline CDR1 reads LNHDA; CDR2 reads SQIVND (reference sequence). This CDR3 is 13 amino acids long. Here the CDR3 DNA reads TGTGCCAGTAGTATAGACAGGGAAGGGACCCAGTACTTC. This gives the protein CASSIDREGTQYF.

V is TRBV7-2 and J is TRBJ2-1, with D unclear. CDR3 length equals 11 residues. V gave up 1 base and J gave up 9 bases, with 4 bases separating them. Germline V gene sequence: CDR1 SGHTA, CDR2 FQGNSA. The CDR3 DNA is TGTGCCAGCAGCTTAGGCCCTGAGCAGTTCTTC. Translated, it gives CASSLGPEQFF.

The J gene is TRBJ2-3, the V gene TRBV27; 7 bases line up with TRBD2. V was pared by 5 bases and J by 6 bases, with 11 bases of the junction left unmatched. The CDR3 length is 15 residues. CDR1 and CDR2 from the germline V gene are MNHEY and SMNVEV (reference sequence). CDR3 residues: CASSPKAGRLDTQYF. Written as DNA, the CDR3 is TGTGCCAGCAGTCCGAAAGCGGGGCGGTTGGATACGCAGTATTTT.

The chain's CDR3 is CASSEYRMREQYF. The DNA for the CDR3 is TGTGCCAGCAGTGAATACAGGATGCGCGAGCAGTACTTC. This chain joins TRBV6-1 and TRBJ2-5, with a possible D match to TRBD1 (5 bases). Matching the DNA end better, TRBJ2-7 makes the J call doubtful. Looked up from germline, CDR1 is MNHNS and CDR2 is SASEGT. This CDR3 region has 13 residues.

This chain joins TRBV7-8 and TRBJ2-3; D unclear. V lost 0 bases and J lost 6, with 13 bases in between. CDR1 is SGHVS, CDR2 FQNEAQ, per germline. CDR3 size: 15 residues. This CDR3 reads CASSLAGPLMDTQYF. The CDR3 DNA sequence: TGTGCCAGCAGCTTAGCGGGCCCCCTCATGGATACGCAGTATTTT.